The source of this T cell receptor (beta chain) is a study of blood T cell repertoires in COVID-19. This table comes from immunoSEQ multiplex PCR, and its TCRdb copy is limited to in-frame clones, with some not included. The sample has around 150,000 clones, about 83% seen once. The TCR originated in a man aged 60-69 years with acute or convalescent COVID-19. Sequenced input: peripheral blood.

The CDR3 reads CASRAGGAELSEQFF. In DNA, the CDR3 is TGCGCCAGCCGCGCCGGGGGGGCGGAGTTGAGTGAGCAGTTCTTC. The chain couples TRBV5-1 to TRBJ2-1; 8 bases match TRBD2. Germline V lookup: CDR1 SGHRS, CDR2 YFSETQ. V trimming: 7 bases; J trimming: 9 bases; junction bases outside the gene matches: 15. The CDR3 consists of 15 residues.